This T cell receptor beta chain emerged from a study of blood T cell repertoires in COVID-19. About the research overall: The United States, Italy and Spain were the sources of the acute and convalescent COVID-19 samples. PBMCs, B-cell-depleted T cells, or T cells were the source of the cDNA or gDNA that made up the material.

Assignments of participants to cohorts depended upon their own reported clinical history. Original handling: Reference gene primers were amplified, and this amplification served to estimate nucleated cell counts. Method: immunoSEQ multiplex PCR; TCRdb's copy keeps in-frame clones and lacks some. V and J calls and clone size follow that table, whereas D and trimming were derived from the DNA. In the table there are around 230,000 clones, 70% to 90% of which are singletons. Per germline, CDR1 GTSNPN and CDR2 SVGIG (reference sequence). Unmatched junction bases numbered 6, after V lost 0 bases and J lost 7 bases. The CDR3 runs 16 residues.

This receptor was taken from a woman aged 40 to 55 with acute COVID-19. The V and J genes are TRBV30 and TRBJ2-2, with TRBD2 identical over 12 bases. Sequenced input: PBMCs or T cells enriched from blood (not recorded which). CDR3 nucleotides: TGTGCCTGGAGTGTACTTCTAGCGGGAGGGTACGGGGAGCTGTTTTTT. Translated, it gives CAWSVLLAGGYGELFF.